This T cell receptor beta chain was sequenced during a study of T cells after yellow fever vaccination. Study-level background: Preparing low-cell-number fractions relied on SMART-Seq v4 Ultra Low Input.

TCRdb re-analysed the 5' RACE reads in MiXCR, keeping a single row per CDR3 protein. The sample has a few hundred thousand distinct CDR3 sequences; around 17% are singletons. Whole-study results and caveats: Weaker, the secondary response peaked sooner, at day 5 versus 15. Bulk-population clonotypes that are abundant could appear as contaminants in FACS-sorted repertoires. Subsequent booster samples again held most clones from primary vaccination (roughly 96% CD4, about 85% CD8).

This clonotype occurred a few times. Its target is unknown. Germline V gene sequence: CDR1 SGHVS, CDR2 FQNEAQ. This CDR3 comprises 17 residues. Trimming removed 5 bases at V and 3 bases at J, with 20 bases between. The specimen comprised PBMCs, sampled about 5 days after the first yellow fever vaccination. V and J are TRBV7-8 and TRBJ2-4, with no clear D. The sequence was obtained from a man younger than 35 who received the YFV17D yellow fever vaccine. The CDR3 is CASSPEALTPGKNIQYF. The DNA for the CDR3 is TGTGCCAGCAGCCCGGAAGCTTTGACCCCTGGCAAAAACATTCAGTACTTC.